Listed below are T cell receptor beta chains from one sample, sequenced in a study of B cell selection in AIRE deficiency. Sequencing used immunoSEQ multiplex PCR; TCRdb keeps in-frame clones, though not all of them. Altogether about 23,000 clones are present, 95% to 98% being singletons, with the ten largest covering about 0.19%. Input material: conventional CD4+ T cells sorted from PBMCs. The source of these receptors is a human donor with AIRE deficiency. Each CDR3 is given with its conserved first and last residue. D genes are given only for firm matches. Some rows mark clone size as missing; the rest say once, few, many or name a class of expanded clone.

cdr3_aa: CASSYSRGNTEAFF
cdr3_nt: TGTGCCAGCAGTTACAGTAGGGGCAACACTGAAGCTTTCTTT
v_call: TRBV6-6
d_call: -
j_call: TRBJ1-1
clone_size: once

cdr3_aa: CASSQGRFHGGYTF
cdr3_nt: TGCGCCAGCAGCCAAGGCAGGTTTCATGGTGGCTACACCTTC
v_call: TRBV4-3
d_call: -
j_call: TRBJ1-2
clone_size: -

cdr3_aa: CASTPWRDTGELFF
cdr3_nt: TGTGCCAGCACCCCTTGGAGGGACACCGGGGAGCTGTTTTTT
v_call: TRBV7-8
d_call: -
j_call: TRBJ2-2
clone_size: -

cdr3_aa: CASTGPLASTDTQYF
cdr3_nt: TGCGCCAGCACTGGACCACTAGCGTCCACAGATACGCAGTATTTT
v_call: TRBV5-1
d_call: TRBD2
j_call: TRBJ2-3
clone_size: -

cdr3_aa: CASSLAGQTTYEQYF
cdr3_nt: TGTGCCAGCAGCTTAGCGGGGCAGACGACCTACGAGCAGTACTTC
v_call: TRBV7-2
d_call: -
j_call: TRBJ2-7
clone_size: -

cdr3_aa: CASSLEGPGKGYGYTF
cdr3_nt: TGTGCCAGCAGCTTAGAGGGACCAGGGAAAGGGTATGGCTACACCTTC
v_call: TRBV11-3
d_call: -
j_call: TRBJ1-2
clone_size: -

cdr3_aa: CASSQEFSGRWNEQFF
cdr3_nt: TGCGCCAGCAGCCAAGAGTTTAGCGGGAGATGGAATGAGCAGTTCTTC
v_call: TRBV4-1
d_call: TRBD2
j_call: TRBJ2-1
clone_size: -

cdr3_aa: CASSPTTGSTLNYGYTF
cdr3_nt: TGTGCCAGCAGTCCTACGACAGGGTCGACGCTTAACTATGGCTACACCTTC
v_call: TRBV28
d_call: TRBD1
j_call: TRBJ1-2
clone_size: -

cdr3_aa: CASSYRDGPSDTQYF
cdr3_nt: TGTGCCAGCAGTTACCGGGACGGTCCCTCGGATACGCAGTATTTT
v_call: TRBV6-5
d_call: -
j_call: TRBJ2-3
clone_size: once

cdr3_aa: CASSGPGQGNEKLFF
cdr3_nt: TGTGCCAGCAGTGGACCGGGACAGGGGAATGAAAAACTGTTTTTT
v_call: TRBV6-6
d_call: TRBD1
j_call: TRBJ1-4
clone_size: -

cdr3_aa: CASSPQDRRIWSTEAFF
cdr3_nt: TGTGCCAGCAGCCCGCAGGACAGGCGGATTTGGAGCACTGAAGCTTTCTTT
v_call: TRBV7-9
d_call: TRBD1
j_call: TRBJ1-1
clone_size: -

cdr3_aa: CASSKTGASAGNQPQHF
cdr3_nt: TGTGCCAGCTCCAAAACCGGGGCCTCAGCCGGCAATCAGCCCCAGCATTTT
v_call: TRBV18
d_call: -
j_call: TRBJ1-5
clone_size: -

cdr3_aa: CAISERTSGRVDTQYF
cdr3_nt: TGTGCCATCAGTGAGAGGACTAGCGGGAGGGTAGATACGCAGTATTTT
v_call: TRBV10-3
d_call: TRBD2
j_call: TRBJ2-3
clone_size: -

cdr3_aa: CASSPRVDTEAFF
cdr3_nt: TGTGCCAGTAGTCCCAGGGTCGACACTGAAGCTTTCTTT
v_call: TRBV19
d_call: -
j_call: TRBJ1-1
clone_size: -

cdr3_aa: CASIPPTGVSFPNYGYTF
cdr3_nt: TGTGCCAGCATTCCGCCAACAGGGGTGTCGTTCCCTAACTATGGCTACACCTTC
v_call: TRBV27
d_call: TRBD1
j_call: TRBJ1-2
clone_size: -

cdr3_aa: CASSYSRGGSYNEQFF
cdr3_nt: TGTGCCAGCAGTTACTCGAGAGGAGGCTCCTACAATGAGCAGTTCTTC
v_call: TRBV6-5
d_call: -
j_call: TRBJ2-1
clone_size: -

cdr3_aa: CASSASIEAFF
cdr3_nt: TGTGCCAGCAGCGCGTCAATTGAAGCTTTCTTT
v_call: TRBV6-5
d_call: -
j_call: TRBJ1-1
clone_size: -

cdr3_aa: CASSLPAWANTGELFF
cdr3_nt: TGTGCCAGCAGCTTGCCCGCTTGGGCCAACACCGGGGAGCTGTTTTTT
v_call: TRBV5-4
d_call: -
j_call: TRBJ2-2
clone_size: -

cdr3_aa: CASSLRSSYEQYF
cdr3_nt: TGTGCCAGCAGCTTGAGAAGCTCCTACGAGCAGTACTTC
v_call: TRBV5-6
d_call: -
j_call: TRBJ2-7
clone_size: -

cdr3_aa: CASSSSGGAYGYTF
cdr3_nt: TGTGCCAGCAGTTCGTCAGGGGGGGCGTATGGCTACACCTTC
v_call: TRBV6-6
d_call: TRBD1
j_call: TRBJ1-2
clone_size: -

cdr3_aa: CASSGQGDYEQYF
cdr3_nt: TGTGCCAGCTCCGGACAGGGGGACTACGAGCAGTACTTC
v_call: TRBV7-9
d_call: TRBD1
j_call: TRBJ2-7
clone_size: -

cdr3_aa: CASSLGISLRRYEQYF
cdr3_nt: TGTGCCAGCAGCTTGGGTATCTCACTCCGTCGGTACGAGCAGTACTTC
v_call: TRBV5-6
d_call: -
j_call: TRBJ2-7
clone_size: -

cdr3_aa: CASGPVGAGTQYF
cdr3_nt: TGTGCCAGTGGGCCGGTAGGGGCCGGGACCCAGTACTTC
v_call: TRBV19
d_call: -
j_call: TRBJ2-5
clone_size: -

cdr3_aa: CASSHAAGSSYNEQFF
cdr3_nt: TGCGCCAGCAGCCACGCAGCGGGGAGCTCCTACAATGAGCAGTTCTTC
v_call: TRBV4-3
d_call: TRBD2
j_call: TRBJ2-1
clone_size: -

cdr3_aa: CASWHRSASDEQFF
cdr3_nt: TGTGCCAGCTGGCACAGGTCCGCATCGGATGAGCAGTTCTTC
v_call: TRBV6-1
d_call: -
j_call: TRBJ2-1
clone_size: -

cdr3_aa: CADLGTNYEQYF
cdr3_nt: TGTGCCGATCTCGGGACTAACTACGAGCAGTACTTC
v_call: TRBV19
d_call: TRBD2
j_call: TRBJ2-7
clone_size: once

cdr3_aa: CASSLKTGGVHEQYF
cdr3_nt: TGTGCCAGCAGCTTAAAAACAGGGGGGGTCCACGAGCAGTACTTC
v_call: TRBV7-2
d_call: -
j_call: TRBJ2-7
clone_size: -

cdr3_aa: CATRREFGGELFF
cdr3_nt: TGTGCCACCCGGCGGGAGTTCGGCGGGGAGCTGTTTTTT
v_call: TRBV19
d_call: TRBD2
j_call: TRBJ2-2
clone_size: -

cdr3_aa: CASSPGTSGVYNEQFF
cdr3_nt: TGTGCCAGCAGCCCGGGGACTAGCGGGGTCTACAATGAGCAGTTCTTC
v_call: TRBV5-4
d_call: TRBD2
j_call: TRBJ2-1
clone_size: -

cdr3_aa: CASSAGLHTDTQYF
cdr3_nt: TGTGCCAGCAGCGCTGGACTGCACACAGATACGCAGTATTTT
v_call: TRBV7-3
d_call: -
j_call: TRBJ2-3
clone_size: once

cdr3_aa: CASSYGVPRTDTQYF
cdr3_nt: TGTGCCAGCAGCTATGGGGTACCCCGCACAGATACGCAGTATTTT
v_call: TRBV11-1
d_call: -
j_call: TRBJ2-3
clone_size: few

cdr3_aa: CSVRVRPNEQYF
cdr3_nt: TGCAGCGTTAGGGTAAGGCCAAACGAGCAGTACTTC
v_call: TRBV29-1
d_call: -
j_call: TRBJ2-7
clone_size: once

cdr3_aa: CASSLGAAQAFF
cdr3_nt: TGTGCCAGCAGCTTGGGGGCAGCTCAGGCTTTCTTT
v_call: TRBV5-4
d_call: -
j_call: TRBJ1-1
clone_size: -

cdr3_aa: CASSEIFRTMETQYF
cdr3_nt: TGTGCCAGCAGTGAAATATTCAGAACGATGGAGACCCAGTACTTC
v_call: TRBV6-1
d_call: -
j_call: TRBJ2-5
clone_size: -

cdr3_aa: CASSSYGYTF
cdr3_nt: TGTGCCAGCAGCTCGTATGGCTACACCTTC
v_call: TRBV7-2
d_call: -
j_call: TRBJ1-2
clone_size: -

cdr3_aa: CASSPRPSTSGRGADTQYF
cdr3_nt: TGTGCCAGCAGCCCCCGCCCCTCTACTAGCGGGAGAGGGGCGGATACGCAGTATTTT
v_call: TRBV7-2
d_call: TRBD2
j_call: TRBJ2-3
clone_size: -